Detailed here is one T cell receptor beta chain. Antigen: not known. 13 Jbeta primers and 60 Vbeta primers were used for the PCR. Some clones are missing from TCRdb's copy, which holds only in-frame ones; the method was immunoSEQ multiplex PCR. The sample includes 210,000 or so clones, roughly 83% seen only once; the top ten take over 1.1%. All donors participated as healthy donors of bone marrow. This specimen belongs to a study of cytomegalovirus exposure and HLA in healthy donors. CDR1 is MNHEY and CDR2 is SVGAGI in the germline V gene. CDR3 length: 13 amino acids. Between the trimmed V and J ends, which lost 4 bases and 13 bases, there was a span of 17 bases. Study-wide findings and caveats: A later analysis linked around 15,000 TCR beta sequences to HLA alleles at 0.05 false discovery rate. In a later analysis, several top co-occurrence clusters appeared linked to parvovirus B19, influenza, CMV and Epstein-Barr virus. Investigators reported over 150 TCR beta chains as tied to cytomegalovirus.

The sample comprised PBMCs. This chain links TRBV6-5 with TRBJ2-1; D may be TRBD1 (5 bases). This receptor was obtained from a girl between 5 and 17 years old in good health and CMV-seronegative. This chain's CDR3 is CASSWGRNQPQFF. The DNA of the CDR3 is TGTGCCAGCAGTTGGGGCAGGAACCAGCCCCAGTTCTTC.